This T cell receptor beta chain was recovered during a study of T cell responses to AZD1222 COVID-19 vaccine. Generated by immunoSEQ multiplex PCR, the TCRdb table keeps only in-frame clones and is missing some. Of some 100,000 clones listed, roughly 90% are singletons. A remark on this clone: Antigen: not known.

This CDR3 is 11 amino acids long. Germline lookup yields CDR1 DFQATT and CDR2 SNEGSKA (reference sequence). V shed 6 bases and J shed 3 bases, with 8 bases lying between them. Study findings and constraints: Seropositivity was recorded at baseline in only 6 or 7 AZD1222 recipients.

The rearrangement links TRBV20-1 to TRBJ1-1; no reliable D call. This sample comprised peripheral blood, obtained on day 0 of AZD1222 vaccination. The TCR originated in an adult in good health. CDR3 in amino acids: CSAQRDTEAFF. CDR3 DNA: TGCAGTGCCCAGCGGGACACTGAAGCTTTCTTT.